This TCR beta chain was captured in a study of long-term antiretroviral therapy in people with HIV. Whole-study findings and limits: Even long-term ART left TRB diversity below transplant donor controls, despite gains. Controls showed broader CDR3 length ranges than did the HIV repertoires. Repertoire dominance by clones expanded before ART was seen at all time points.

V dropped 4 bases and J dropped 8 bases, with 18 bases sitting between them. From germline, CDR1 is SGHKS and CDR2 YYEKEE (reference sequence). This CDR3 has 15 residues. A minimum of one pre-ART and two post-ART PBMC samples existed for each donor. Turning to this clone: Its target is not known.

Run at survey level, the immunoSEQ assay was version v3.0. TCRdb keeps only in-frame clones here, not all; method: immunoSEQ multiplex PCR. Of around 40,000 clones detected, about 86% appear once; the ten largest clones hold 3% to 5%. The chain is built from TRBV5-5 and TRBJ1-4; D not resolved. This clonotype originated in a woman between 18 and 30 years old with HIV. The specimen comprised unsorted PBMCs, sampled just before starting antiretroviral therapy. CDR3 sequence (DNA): TGTGCCAGCAGCGGGCGTTTAGGGTTCGAGGAAAAACTGTTTTTT. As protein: CASSGRLGFEEKLFF.